This is a list of T cell receptor beta chains from one sample in a study of human T cells and chemical hapten exposure. One entry per CDR3 protein, called by TCRdb with MiXCR from the RACE reads. The sample has around 260,000 distinct CDR3 sequences; about 9% are singletons. The source was whole blood, collected in connection with sensitization to the hapten diphenylcyclopropenone (DPC). The receptors were sampled from a woman aged 40 to 49 with alopecia areata. Some clones in this sample may be carry-over from other donors' samples. The CDR3 runs from the conserved cysteine through the conserved F or W. Each record gives: clone size, D gene, V gene, J gene, CDR3 protein, CDR3 DNA. The D gene is left open where the match is weak. Clone size appears in some rows only: once, few, many, or a class for an expanded clone.

NA	NA	TRBV5-1	TRBJ2-3	CASRPGRGPDTQYF	TGCGCCAGCAGACCGGGCAGGGGACCAGATACGCAGTATTTT
NA	NA	TRBV27	TRBJ1-1	CASSLSMGAGTEAFF	TGTGCCAGCAGTTTATCGATGGGGGCGGGGACTGAAGCTTTCTTT
few	NA	TRBV20-1	TRBJ2-2	CSARDYRADGELFF	TGCAGTGCTAGAGATTACAGGGCGGACGGGGAGCTGTTTTTT
NA	NA	TRBV12-3/TRBV12-4	TRBJ2-2	CASSPLGRSTGELFF	TGTGCCAGCAGTCCCCTAGGGCGGAGCACCGGGGAGCTGTTTTTT
few	NA	TRBV7-2	TRBJ2-5	CASSRSTSQETQYF	TGTGCCAGCAGCCGGAGCACAAGCCAAGAGACCCAGTACTTC
NA	NA	TRBV28	TRBJ2-4	CASSLSGAGKNIQYF	TGTGCCAGCAGTTTGTCGGGGGCGGGCAAAAACATTCAGTACTTC
many	NA	TRBV6-2/TRBV6-3	TRBJ2-4	CASSYGASSHIQYF	TGTGCCAGCAGTTACGGGGCTAGTTCTCACATTCAGTACTTC
few	TRBD2	TRBV5-1	TRBJ2-3	CASSRLAVTSTDTQYF	TGCGCCAGCAGTCGACTAGCGGTAACTAGCACAGATACGCAGTATTTT
NA	NA	TRBV7-6	TRBJ2-1	CASSLDAPTSSYNEQFF	TGTGCCAGCAGCTTAGACGCTCCCACTAGCTCCTACAATGAGCAGTTCTTC
NA	NA	TRBV12-3/TRBV12-4	TRBJ1-5	CASSLLWGGNQPQHF	TGTGCCAGCAGTTTATTGTGGGGCGGCAATCAGCCCCAGCATTTT
few	NA	TRBV5-6	TRBJ1-5	CASSRAPGPQHF	TGTGCCAGCAGCCGGGCCCCCGGGCCCCAGCATTTT